This T cell receptor beta chain was profiled in a study of post-analysis software for immune sequencing data. Study information: The cohort encompassed relapsing-remitting, secondary progressive and progressive-relapsing multiple sclerosis disease courses. The study, taken as a whole, reports: Controls' normalized Chao1 diversity significantly exceeded that of multiple sclerosis patients. F measure showed strong co-clustering of same-batch samples. Patients used about five TRBV segments, including TRBV5-6, TRBV5-1 and TRBV20-1, more often than controls.

cDNA libraries for TCR beta contained unique molecular identifiers. It was from about 0.98 to 11 million T cells that about half a million cDNA molecules came. TCRdb re-called the PCR reads through MiXCR, storing one row per CDR3 protein. Found here are under 900,000 distinct CDR3 sequences, under 70% of them singletons; the top ten hold over 4%. Per germline, CDR1 MNHEY and CDR2 SVGEGT. The CDR3 spans 14 residues. V was clipped by 4 bases and J by 0 bases, with 10 bases between them. Concerning this clonotype: Antigen unknown.

The source material was blood. The chain employs TRBV6-2 or TRBV6-3 and TRBJ2-7, with a weak D call TRBD2 (5 bases). This receptor was taken from a girl aged 10-17 years with multiple sclerosis. The CDR3 protein is CASSSGSSSYEQYF. CDR3 coding DNA: TGTGCCAGCAGTTCGGGATCCAGCTCCTACGAGCAGTACTTC.